A single sample gave rise to the 22 T cell receptor beta chains below, sequenced in a study of T cells after yellow fever vaccination. TCRdb re-called the 5' RACE reads with MiXCR, one entry per CDR3 protein. The table has just under 600,000 distinct CDR3 sequences, less than 15% seen once. Sample: PBMCs, taken on the day of the yellow fever booster vaccination. Every receptor here comes from a man aged 25-40 years who received the YFV17D yellow fever vaccine.

V is TRBV30 and J is TRBJ2-1; D unresolved. Trimming cost V 0 bases and J 6 bases, with 9 bases left between them. Germline V gives CDR1 GTSNPN, CDR2 SVGIG (reference sequence). The CDR3 has 13 amino acids. The CDR3, as DNA: TGTGCCTGGAGTGTATCCCAGATCAATGAGCAGTTCTTC. Translating it yields CAWSVSQINEQFF.

J is TRBJ2-6 and V is TRBV6-2 or TRBV6-3; no firm D call. This CDR3 has 16 amino acids. V lost 2 bases and J 4 bases, leaving 12 bases between the germline ends. Germline loops: CDR1 MNHEY, CDR2 SVGEGT. The CDR3 coding sequence is TGTGCCAGCAGTTACCCCGCGCGTTTAGGGGCCAACGTCCTGACTTTC. This translates into CASSYPARLGANVLTF.

J is TRBJ2-5 and V is TRBV5-4, with TRBD2 matching 7 bases. There are 13 residues in the CDR3. Looked up from germline, CDR1 is SGHNT and CDR2 is YYREEE (reference sequence). After removal of 4 bases from V and 5 bases from J, the junction contained 5 bases not matched to a gene. The CDR3 DNA is TGTGCCAGCAGCATCGACGGGGGGGAGACCCAGTACTTC. It is translated as CASSIDGGETQYF.

This rearrangement joins TRBV27 to TRBJ2-7, with 7 nucleotides matching TRBD2. V shed 6 bases and J 2 bases; nucleotides not matched to a gene: 13. CDR3 length: 16 residues. Germline CDR1 is MNHEY and CDR2 is SMNVEV (reference sequence). This chain's CDR3 is CASSQEPSGTTYEQYF. The CDR3 DNA follows: TGTGCCAGCAGCCAAGAGCCTAGCGGAACCACCTACGAGCAGTACTTC.

Only a few counts were recorded for this clonotype. This chain joins TRBV19 and TRBJ2-3; unclear D gene. Deletions cut 5 bases from V and 2 bases from J, with 14 bases between. Per the germline V gene, CDR1 is LNHDA and CDR2 is SQIVND (reference sequence). The CDR3 is made up of 15 amino acids. CDR3 sequence (DNA): TGTGCCAGTAGTCTCCGTCATCTAACCACAGATACGCAGTATTTT. This translates into CASSLRHLTTDTQYF.

This clonotype was found a few times. The chain is built from TRBV15 and TRBJ2-1; tentatively, D is TRBD1 (5 bases). The CDR3 runs 15 residues. V lost 0 bases and J lost 8, with 14 bases in between. The germline CDR1 and CDR2 sequences are LNHNV and YYDKDF (reference sequence). The CDR3 bases are TGTGCCACCAGCAGAGATGGGGCTCTCGGCGATGAGCAGTTCTTC. Residues: CATSRDGALGDEQFF.

This clonotype has just a few counts. The CDR3 sequence is CSASGTDTQYF. DNA of the CDR3: TGCAGTGCTAGCGGGACAGATACGCAGTATTTT. The V gene is TRBV20-1, the J gene TRBJ2-3; no firm D call. Trimming took 3 bases from V and 3 from J, leaving 4 bases between them. From germline, CDR1 is DFQATT and CDR2 SNEGSKA (reference sequence). CDR3 length equals 11 residues.

The count of this clonotype is one. The chain links TRBV5-1 to TRBJ2-6; a weak D match, TRBD2 (5 bases). Germline CDR1 and CDR2: SGHRS and YFSETQ. Trimming removed 4 bases at V and 0 bases at J, with 11 bases between. This CDR3 spans 16 amino acids. Written as DNA, the CDR3 is TGCGCCAGCAGCATCACTAGTAGCTCTGGGGCCAACGTCCTGACTTTC. Amino acids: CASSITSSSGANVLTF.

A few counts support this clonotype. The chain has TRBV15 and TRBJ2-1; D remains ambiguous. The V end was cut by 3 bases, the J end by 0 bases, with 9 bases between. This CDR3 comprises 15 residues. Germline lookup yields CDR1 LNHNV and CDR2 YYDKDF (reference sequence). This chain's CDR3 is CATSRLPSSYNEQFF. The CDR3 DNA follows: TGTGCCACCAGCAGGCTCCCGAGCTCCTACAATGAGCAGTTCTTC.

The chain combines TRBV4-2 with TRBJ2-1, with TRBD2 identical over 11 bases. Germline V lookup: CDR1 LGHNA, CDR2 YNFKEQ. V was pared by 5 bases and J by 7 bases, with 7 bases of the junction left unmatched. The CDR3 spans 15 residues. The CDR3: CASSKTSGKSNEQFF. The CDR3 DNA reads as TGTGCCAGCAGCAAGACTAGCGGGAAGTCTAATGAGCAGTTCTTC.

The chain couples TRBV5-1 to TRBJ2-5; D possibly matches TRBD1 or TRBD2 (5 bases each). Germline CDR1 SGHRS, CDR2 YFSETQ. CDR3 length equals 15 residues. V was cut by 0 bases and J by 1 base, with 10 bases left in between. CDR3 loop: CASSLAPGTQETQYF. DNA of the CDR3: TGCGCCAGCAGCTTGGCCCCCGGGACCCAAGAGACCCAGTACTTC.

The chain couples TRBV29-1 to TRBJ2-2; the match to TRBD1 covers 8 bases. V shed 4 bases, J shed 7 bases, and the junction held 8 bases outside the gene matches. This CDR3 has 14 residues. Germline V lookup: CDR1 SQVTM, CDR2 ANQGSEA. The CDR3 nucleotides are TGCAGCGTTGGGACAGGGCGACAGGTCGGGGAGCTGTTTTTT. This gives the protein CSVGTGRQVGELFF.

This clonotype came up a few times. V gene TRBV30 combines with J gene TRBJ1-5, with TRBD1 identical over 12 bases. This CDR3 is built from 16 residues. Germline V gene data show CDR1 as GTSNPN and CDR2 as SVGIG (reference sequence). V trimming: 1 base; J trimming: 7 bases; junction bases outside the gene matches: 8. The CDR3 nucleotides are TGTGCCTGGAGTGCCACCGGGACAGGGGGCTTCCAGCCCCAGCATTTT. Protein: CAWSATGTGGFQPQHF.

This clonotype was counted only a few times. The gene calls are TRBV29-1 and TRBJ2-2, with 10 bases matching TRBD1. CDR3 size: 16 residues. V shed 7 bases, J shed 3 bases, and the junction held 11 bases outside the gene matches. Looked up from germline, CDR1 is SQVTM and CDR2 is ANQGSEA. This CDR3 is CSAVSPGQGHTGELFF. The DNA of the CDR3 is TGCAGCGCTGTATCCCCGGGACAGGGGCACACCGGGGAGCTGTTTTTT.

This clonotype was seen at least ten times. The chain is built from TRBV7-2 and TRBJ2-2; no clear D gene. Trimming pared 2 bases from V and 9 bases from J, leaving 7 bases between. The CDR3 sequence is 12 residues long. CDR1 is SGHTA and CDR2 is FQGNSA in the germline V gene. The CDR3 coding sequence is TGTGCCAGCAGCTTATATACTCGGGAGCTGTTTTTT. Amino acids: CASSLYTRELFF.

This clonotype was seen only a few times. The gene calls are TRBV5-4 and TRBJ2-1; 7 nucleotides line up with TRBD2. The length of the CDR3 is 16 residues. Trimming cost V 6 bases and J 0 bases; bases outside gene matches: 9. Germline lookup yields CDR1 SGHNT and CDR2 YYREEE (reference sequence). CDR3 protein: CASIPSSGSSYNEQFF. The CDR3 DNA follows: TGTGCCAGCATCCCCTCTAGCGGTAGCTCCTACAATGAGCAGTTCTTC.

The chain carries TRBV6-1 and TRBJ2-1, with D hard to call. The V and J ends lost 6 bases and 3 bases respectively, with 9 bases between them. This CDR3 contains 13 residues. Germline V gene sequence: CDR1 MNHNS, CDR2 SASEGT. The CDR3 DNA is TGTGCCAGCAGAACTCAGAACTACAATGAGCAGTTCTTC. Amino acids: CASRTQNYNEQFF.

There are a few counts of this clonotype. V usage is TRBV11-2 and J usage is TRBJ1-6; possible D gene TRBD1, 6 bases. Germline V lookup: CDR1 SGHAT, CDR2 FQNNGV. Between the trimmed V and J ends, which lost 4 bases and 4 bases, there was a span of 20 bases. The CDR3 length is 18 residues. CDR3 coding DNA: TGTGCCAGCAGCTCCACAATCTGGGGGGCTCTATATAATTCACCCCTCCACTTT. Protein product: CASSSTIWGALYNSPLHF.

This clonotype was recorded a few times. The V and J genes are TRBV12-3 or TRBV12-4 and TRBJ1-2, with D perhaps matching TRBD1 (5 bases). This CDR3 is 16 amino acids long. V was trimmed by 6 bases and J by 7 bases, leaving 24 bases between them. The CDR3 nucleotides are TGTGCCAGCAGCCGTAATCGGGGCAGCGGCGGTCCTGGCTACACCTTC. It specifies CASSRNRGSGGPGYTF.

A few counts support this clonotype. The chain uses TRBV21-1 and TRBJ1-1. TRBV21-1 is described as a pseudogene. The CDR3 loop spans 13 amino acids. The CDR3 spells CASSLGWDTEAFF. In DNA, the CDR3 is TGTGCCAGCAGCCTGGGTTGGGACACTGAAGCTTTCTTT.

The chain links TRBV25-1 to TRBJ2-7, with D possibly TRBD2 on 6 matching bases. Germline assignment: CDR1 MGHDK and CDR2 SYGVNS. Deletions cut 3 bases from V and 2 bases from J, with 14 bases between. The CDR3 length is 15 residues. CDR3 in amino acids: CASSDFGQRAYEQYF. In DNA form, the CDR3 reads TGTGCCAGCAGTGATTTCGGCCAGCGGGCCTACGAGCAGTACTTC.

This clonotype came up a few times. V and J are TRBV12-3 or TRBV12-4 and TRBJ2-1; a weak D match, TRBD2 (6 bases). With 1 base removed from V and 2 bases from J, the gap between germline ends came to 21 bases. The CDR3 consists of 19 residues. The CDR3 DNA is TGTGCCAGCAGTTTAGTGGGATACCACGGGACTCGGACCTACAATGAGCAGTTCTTC. It is translated as CASSLVGYHGTRTYNEQFF.